This TCR beta chain was sequenced during a study of shared clonotypes between healthy human individuals. Only CD45RO-negative cells positively selected for CCR7 counted as naive CD8 cells, so terminally differentiated effector memory CD45RA+ cells were excluded. Libraries were prepared by immunoSEQ multiplex PCR; TCRdb keeps only in-frame clonotypes and omits some of them. The table lists about 2.2 million clones, just under 95% of them singletons, with about 1.7% in the top ten. This clone was seen just once. CDR3 length: 14 amino acids. Germline CDR1 and CDR2: LNHNV and YYDKDF (reference sequence). V lost 8 bases and J lost 6, with 19 bases in between.

Sequencing input: naive CD8+ T cells from PBMCs. The sequence was collected from a man aged 18-30 years in good health. Some clones in this sample may be carry-over from other donors' samples. This chain connects TRBV15 to TRBJ1-2; no firm D call. The CDR3 DNA reads TGTGCCACCTCCACCGCGAACTTGGGGAATGGCTACACCTTC. Translation: CATSTANLGNGYTF.